Each of the 7 T cell receptor beta chains below was sequenced from the same sample in a study of T cell responses to AZD1222 COVID-19 vaccine. Method: immunoSEQ multiplex PCR; TCRdb's copy keeps in-frame clones and lacks some. The sample has 110,000 to 150,000 clones, over 75% seen once. Sequenced here: peripheral blood, sampled on day 0 of AZD1222 vaccination. These receptors originate from an adult in good health.

This chain joins TRBV7-2 and TRBJ1-5, with a possible D match to TRBD1 (6 bases). Germline values: CDR1 SGHTA, CDR2 FQGNSA. This CDR3 is built from 15 residues. Trimming removed 3 bases from V and 4 bases from J, with 13 bases in between. The CDR3 reads CASSFYGQRNQPQHF. The CDR3 coding sequence is TGTGCCAGCAGCTTTTATGGACAGAGAAATCAGCCCCAGCATTTT.

The V call is TRBV29-1, the J call TRBJ1-4, with D possibly TRBD1 on 5 matching bases. V lost 4 bases and J lost 7, with 13 bases in between. The CDR3 contains 13 residues. Germline assignment: CDR1 SQVTM and CDR2 ANQGSEA. CDR3 region: CSVGGTFGEKLFF. CDR3 DNA sequence: TGCAGCGTTGGGGGCACTTTCGGTGAAAAACTGTTTTTT.

J is TRBJ1-1 and V is TRBV4-1; no reliable D call. Germline V gives CDR1 MGHRA, CDR2 YSYEKL. The CDR3 length is 14 residues. V was trimmed by 2 bases and J by 3 bases, leaving 10 bases between them. In DNA form, the CDR3 reads TGCGCCAGCAGCCAAACCGGGTCGGACACTGAAGCTTTCTTT. Its translation: CASSQTGSDTEAFF.

This clone was detected once. The chain couples TRBV29-1 to TRBJ2-3; D possibly corresponds to TRBD2 (7 bases). Per germline, CDR1 SQVTM and CDR2 ANQGSEA. This CDR3 region has 13 residues. The germline V and J ends were trimmed by 7 bases and 6 bases, with 17 bases remaining between them. CDR3 residues: CSAAGGGVDTQYF. In DNA form, the CDR3 reads TGCAGCGCCGCCGGCGGGGGCGTGGATACGCAGTATTTT.

The chain is built from TRBV4-1 and TRBJ2-1; D is perhaps TRBD2 (6 bases). Germline assignment: CDR1 MGHRA and CDR2 YSYEKL. Trimming left V 1 base short and J 7 bases short, with 29 bases between. This CDR3 region has 20 residues. The CDR3 DNA is TGCGCCAGCAGCCAAGGAGGGACGTGGGAGCGAGGAGGCGCGGGGAATGAGCAGTTCTTC. Translated, it gives CASSQGGTWERGGAGNEQFF.

This clone showed up just once. The CDR3 coding sequence is TGCGCCAGCAGCTTCCGTATAGGGACAGCCAATGAGCAGTTCTTC. This encodes CASSFRIGTANEQFF. V gene TRBV5-1 combines with J gene TRBJ2-1, with 7 nucleotides matching TRBD1. Germline V lookup: CDR1 SGHRS, CDR2 YFSETQ. The CDR3 runs to 15 residues. Losses at the gene ends were 2 bases for V and 6 bases for J; bases not matched to a gene: 8.

The table lists this clone with a few counts. The chain's CDR3 is CASHPGGGADYGYTF. The CDR3 nucleotides are TGTGCCAGCCACCCCGGCGGGGGGGCTGACTATGGCTACACCTTC. This sequence joins TRBV27 and TRBJ1-2; D may be TRBD1 (6 bases). Germline-derived CDR1 and CDR2 are MNHEY and SMNVEV (reference sequence). CDR3 size: 15 residues. Trimming shortened V by 8 bases and J by 3 bases, and 19 bases separated the two germline ends.